Each of the 21 T cell receptor beta chains below was sequenced from the same sample in a study of identical twins. TCRdb reanalysed the 5' RACE reads using MiXCR and keeps one entry per CDR3 protein. Counted here are 500,000 to 600,000 distinct CDR3 sequences, roughly a fifth occurring once; the ten biggest clones make up around 1%. The data were also submitted as part of a second study, on T cells expressing NK-cell markers.

Sequenced material: CD4+ T cells sorted from blood. The receptors here all came from a woman under 30 in good health.

This clonotype was observed a few times. The chain carries TRBV2 and TRBJ1-2, with 9 bases lining up with TRBD1. The CDR3 totals 13 residues. Germline-derived CDR1 and CDR2 are SNHLY and FYNNEI. V shed 6 bases and J 7 bases; nucleotides not matched to a gene: 6. CDR3 nucleotides: TGTGCCAGCAGCCTACAGGGGGCGCCTGGCTACACCTTC. Translating gives CASSLQGAPGYTF.

J is TRBJ1-1 and V is TRBV11-3, with unresolved D. V lost 5 bases and J 2 bases, leaving 15 bases between the germline ends. This CDR3 spans 15 amino acids. Per germline, CDR1 SGHNT and CDR2 YENEEA. CDR3: CASSPHFGPNTEAFF. The CDR3 DNA reads TGTGCCAGCAGCCCTCATTTCGGGCCCAACACTGAAGCTTTCTTT.

This clonotype came up once. The V gene is TRBV11-2, the J gene TRBJ2-7; D is perhaps TRBD1 (6 bases). Trimming removed 4 bases at V and 7 bases at J, with 8 bases between. Germline CDR1 is SGHAT and CDR2 is FQNNGV. The CDR3 contains 11 residues. DNA for the CDR3: TGTGCCAGCAGCTGGGACACGGAGCAGTACTTC. Protein sequence: CASSWDTEQYF.

The sample holds a few counts of this clonotype. The J gene is TRBJ1-2, the V gene TRBV10-3, with 8 bases matching TRBD1. V shed 4 bases, J shed 7 bases, and the junction held 11 bases outside the gene matches. CDR3 length: 15 amino acids. CDR1 and CDR2 from the germline V gene are ENHRY and SYGVKD. The CDR3 loop reads CAISADLQGASGYTF. The CDR3 DNA is TGTGCCATCAGTGCGGATCTTCAGGGGGCGAGTGGCTACACCTTC.

This clonotype was detected ten times or more. The rearrangement uses TRBV20-1 and TRBJ2-1; TRBD2 aligns across 11 bases. The CDR3 is 15 amino acids. V shed 6 bases, J shed 1 base, and the junction held 5 bases outside the gene matches. Germline V gives CDR1 DFQATT, CDR2 SNEGSKA (reference sequence). CDR3 amino acids: CSAEGLAVSYNEQFF. Written as DNA, the CDR3 is TGCAGTGCAGAGGGACTAGCGGTATCCTACAATGAGCAGTTCTTC.

V gene TRBV19 combines with J gene TRBJ2-7; D may correspond to TRBD1 or TRBD2 (5 bases each). Germline V gene sequence: CDR1 LNHDA, CDR2 SQIVND (reference sequence). This CDR3 is 15 amino acids long. The germline V and J ends were trimmed by 3 bases and 0 bases, with 12 bases remaining between them. The CDR3 DNA follows: TGTGCCAGTAGTATCCCGGGACGGGCCTCCTACGAGCAGTACTTC. Translating gives CASSIPGRASYEQYF.

This clonotype was found a few times. The chain couples TRBV12-3 or TRBV12-4 to TRBJ2-1; the D is unclear. Between the trimmed V and J ends, which lost 4 bases and 0 bases, there was a span of 7 bases. CDR3 size: 14 residues. The CDR3 DNA reads as TGTGCCAGCAGTTATGTGGGCTCCTACAATGAGCAGTTCTTC. Its protein product is CASSYVGSYNEQFF.

This clonotype was detected only once. This chain connects TRBV20-1 to TRBJ1-2; D uncertain. The germline CDR1 and CDR2 sequences are DFQATT and SNEGSKA (reference sequence). V shed 1 base and J shed 6 bases, with 6 bases lying between them. The CDR3 totals 11 residues. The CDR3 sequence: CSARVLNGYTF. DNA of the CDR3: TGCAGTGCTAGAGTGCTCAATGGCTACACCTTC.

This clonotype was seen a handful of times. The chain carries TRBV6-2 or TRBV6-3 and TRBJ2-2; 7 bases map to TRBD2. From germline, CDR1 is MNHEY and CDR2 SVGEGT. V lost 6 bases and J lost 0; bases outside the gene matches: 7. The CDR3 runs to 16 residues. Here the CDR3 reads CASRESGITNTGELFF. The CDR3 DNA reads as TGTGCCAGCAGAGAGAGCGGGATTACGAACACCGGGGAGCTGTTTTTT.

This clonotype was observed a few times. The V gene is TRBV6-1, the J gene TRBJ1-1; D perhaps matches TRBD1 (6 bases). Germline V gene lookup returns CDR1 MNHNS and CDR2 SASEGT. Trimming removed 2 bases from V and 8 bases from J, with 18 bases in between. The CDR3 runs 15 residues. CDR3: CASSERPGAGGEAFF. Written as DNA, the CDR3 is TGTGCCAGCAGTGAAAGACCAGGGGCTGGGGGCGAAGCTTTCTTT.

This chain joins TRBV6-1 and TRBJ1-2, with D unresolved. Germline CDR1 and CDR2: MNHNS and SASEGT. The CDR3 extends over 13 amino acids. Trimming removed 5 bases at V and 8 bases at J, with 15 bases between. In DNA form, the CDR3 reads TGTGCCAGCAGTCGGCTCCGCGCGGAGGGCTACACCTTC. It codes for CASSRLRAEGYTF.

A few counts support this clonotype. The chain couples TRBV24-1 to TRBJ2-3; a possible D gene is TRBD1 (6 bases). In germline, CDR1 is KGHDR, CDR2 SFDVKD. Trimming took off 7 bases at V and 3 bases at J, with 28 bases between the two ends. The CDR3 runs to 19 residues. CDR3 in DNA: TGTGCCACCAGCACCCCCCGGACAGCGATCCGGAATCCGACAGATACGCAGTATTTT. This gives the protein CATSTPRTAIRNPTDTQYF.

V is TRBV6-6 and J is TRBJ1-2; unclear D gene. The CDR3 runs to 12 residues. Trimming shortened V by 6 bases and J by 4 bases, and 9 bases separated the two germline ends. The germline V gene encodes CDR1 MNHNY and CDR2 SVGAGI (reference sequence). The CDR3 loop reads CASSDVSYGYTF. DNA for the CDR3: TGTGCCAGCAGCGACGTTTCCTATGGCTACACCTTC.

The gene calls are TRBV7-9 and TRBJ2-5; no reliable D call. V lost 1 base to trimming and J lost 3 bases, with 9 bases between them. The CDR3 loop spans 14 amino acids. Germline V gene data show CDR1 as SEHNR and CDR2 as FQNEAQ (reference sequence). The CDR3 sequence: CASSLVGLEETQYF. Here the CDR3 DNA reads TGTGCCAGCAGCTTAGTGGGCCTGGAAGAGACCCAGTACTTC.

This clonotype showed up just a few times. The chain uses TRBV20-1 and TRBJ2-2; TRBD1 matches 11 bases. The ends lost 5 bases at V and 6 bases at J; junction bases unmatched: 11. Per germline, CDR1 DFQATT and CDR2 SNEGSKA (reference sequence). The CDR3 runs 16 residues. The CDR3 DNA reads TGCAGTGCTCGACCCGGAGGGACAGGGGGGTCCGGGGAGCTGTTTTTT. Its protein product is CSARPGGTGGSGELFF.

The chain joins TRBV4-2 to TRBJ2-7, with D hard to call. The V end was cut by 11 bases, the J end by 5 bases, with 13 bases between. The length of the CDR3 is 11 residues. Per germline, CDR1 LGHNA and CDR2 YNFKEQ. The CDR3 DNA is TGTGCCGAGGAGAGGACCCACGAGCAGTACTTC. Protein sequence: CAEERTHEQYF.

This clonotype was counted between two and nine times. The J gene is TRBJ1-2, the V gene TRBV7-2; the D gene is possibly TRBD1 (5 bases). The CDR3 runs 14 residues. The germline CDR1 and CDR2 sequences are SGHTA and FQGNSA. V was cut by 1 base and J by 8 bases, with 14 bases left in between. CDR3 protein: CASSLVGTGVGYTF. For the CDR3, the DNA is TGTGCCAGCAGCTTAGTAGGGACGGGAGTGGGCTACACCTTC.

This clonotype was counted only a few times. The rearrangement links TRBV12-3 or TRBV12-4 to TRBJ2-3; either TRBD1 or TRBD2 may fit D (6 bases each). V was shortened by 6 bases and J by 0 bases, with 13 bases between the two germline ends. The CDR3 has 15 residues. The CDR3 DNA reads as TGTGCCAGCAGCCGACGGGGGCCAAGCACAGATACGCAGTATTTT. As protein: CASSRRGPSTDTQYF.

CDR3 nucleotide sequence: TGTGCCAGCAGCTACTTTGGACAGGGCGCTGACACCATATATTTT. Encoded protein: CASSYFGQGADTIYF. The chain employs TRBV7-2 and TRBJ1-3, with 8 bases fitting TRBD1. CDR1 and CDR2 from the germline V gene are SGHTA and FQGNSA. The CDR3 length is 15 residues. The V and J ends lost 4 bases and 8 bases, in that order; junction bases with no gene match: 10.

This clonotype was seen many times. The rearrangement links TRBV10-1 to TRBJ1-5, with D possibly matching TRBD1 (5 bases). Germline assignment: CDR1 WNHNN and CDR2 SYGVQD (reference sequence). Between the trimmed V and J ends, which lost 3 bases and 6 bases, there was a span of 6 bases. The CDR3 is 12 residues long. The CDR3 loop is CASSDGGQPQHF. CDR3 nucleotides: TGCGCCAGCAGTGACGGGGGTCAGCCCCAGCATTTT.

This chain uses TRBV6-5 with TRBJ1-4, with D uncertain. V was pared by 0 bases and J by 8 bases, with 10 bases between. The CDR3 length is 14 residues. Looked up from germline, CDR1 is MNHEY and CDR2 is SVGAGI. In DNA, the CDR3 is TGTGCCAGCAGTTACTCGATTACGGCGGAAAAACTGTTTTTT. Its protein is CASSYSITAEKLFF.